The sequence of this T cell receptor (delta chain) was determined in a study of human gamma delta and Vdelta1 T cells. TCRdb reran clone calling via CATT on the PCR reads. The sample yields roughly 13,000 delta-chain clones, roughly 50% seen once. With regard to this clone: Its antigen remains unidentified. Additional DNA sequences in this sample encode the identical CDR3.

The study, taken as a whole, reports: Delta One T cells were reportedly polyclonal and broadly cytotoxic against acute myeloid leukemia.

Unmatched junction bases numbered 9, after V lost 2 bases and J lost 0 bases. This CDR3 region has 18 residues. The germline gives CDR1 TSWWSYY, CDR2 QGS. The source is a human donor in good health. V and J are TRDV1 and TRDJ1, with 10 bases fitting TRDD3. The sample taken for sequencing was Vdelta1 gamma-delta T cells from blood grown in culture (DOT cells). In DNA form, the CDR3 reads TGTGCTCTTGGGGAATTATGGGGGATACACCGAGACACCGATAAACTCATCTTT. Its protein is CALGELWGIHRDTDKLIF.